The 22 T cell receptor beta chains below all came from one sample that was sequenced in a study of T cell changes during pregnancy in multiple sclerosis. TCRdb's table, derived via immunoSEQ multiplex PCR, lists solely in-frame clones and lacks some. The data hold tens of thousands of clones, with approximately 92% observed a single time. The source material was peripheral blood, sampled in the third trimester of pregnancy. The receptors stem from a female donor in good health, enrolled as a control in a pregnancy study.

The chain employs TRBV5-1 and TRBJ1-3; TRBD1 matches 7 bases. Germline V gene sequence: CDR1 SGHRS, CDR2 YFSETQ. The V segment lost 4 bases and the J segment 0 bases; nucleotides outside the gene matches: 7. The CDR3 sequence is 16 residues long. The CDR3 region has the DNA TGCGCCAGCAGCCGCGAGACAGGGAGCTCTGGAAACACCATATATTTT. Translating gives CASSRETGSSGNTIYF. The whole variable domain, remainder taken from reference TRBV5-1 and TRBJ1-3, is KAGVTQTPRYLIKTRGQQVTLSCSPISGHRSVSWYQQTPGQGLQFLFEYFSETQRNKGNFPGRFSGRQFSNSRSEMNVSTLELGDSALYLCASSRETGSSGNTIYFGEGSWLTVV.

V usage is TRBV2 and J usage is TRBJ1-4; 11 nucleotides line up with TRBD1. This CDR3 is 16 amino acids long. Germline V gives CDR1 SNHLY, CDR2 FYNNEI. V dropped 6 bases and J dropped 2; count of bases not matched to a gene: 5. The CDR3 nucleotides are TGTGCCAGCAGCCCGGGACAGGGGGTTACTAATGAAAAACTGTTTTTT. Translation gives CASSPGQGVTNEKLFF.

The chain has TRBV27 and TRBJ1-3; 9 nucleotides agree with TRBD1. V dropped 8 bases and J dropped 8; count of bases not matched to a gene: 10. Germline V gene lookup returns CDR1 MNHEY and CDR2 SMNVEV (reference sequence). CDR3 length equals 14 residues. Here the CDR3 reads CASSPGQGTDTIYF. The CDR3 DNA follows: TGTGCCAGCTCCCCGGGACAGGGCACGGACACCATATATTTT.

The chain employs TRBV21-1 and TRBJ2-3; the table's D call, TRBD1, has no DNA check behind it. TRBV21-1 is termed a pseudogene. This CDR3 has 15 residues. The DNA for the CDR3 is TGTGCCGCCGATGACCCCGGACAGGGCACAGATACGCAGTATTTT. Protein: CAADDPGQGTDTQYF.

The V call is TRBV5-5, the J call TRBJ1-1; no clear D gene. Germline loops: CDR1 SGHKS, CDR2 YYEKEE (reference sequence). The CDR3 has 16 residues. Trimming pared 5 bases from V and 0 bases from J, leaving 17 bases between. The CDR3 sequence: CASRDLRGGLNTEAFF. The CDR3 bases are TGTGCCAGCAGAGACCTACGGGGAGGGTTGAACACTGAAGCTTTCTTT.

Details on this clone: Other nucleotide sequences from this sample produce the same CDR3. The chain couples TRBV5-1 to TRBJ2-5; 13 nucleotides agree with TRBD2. Germline values: CDR1 SGHRS, CDR2 YFSETQ. CDR3 length equals 15 residues. J was trimmed by 4 bases and V by 1 base; bases with no gene match: 1. CDR3 sequence: CASSLRLAGGETQYF. CDR3 DNA: TGCGCCAGCAGCTTGCGACTAGCGGGAGGAGAGACCCAGTACTTC.

The chain employs TRBV29-1 and TRBJ1-5; D is unclear. V was pared by 5 bases and J by 4 bases, with 15 bases between. The V gene's germline CDR1 is SQVTM and CDR2 ANQGSEA. There are 14 residues in the CDR3. CDR3 DNA sequence: TGCAGCGTTAATGACGCGGGAACTAATCAGCCCCAGCATTTT. Translation gives CSVNDAGTNQPQHF.

The chain carries TRBV18 and TRBJ2-1, with D perhaps TRBD2 (5 bases). V lost 9 bases, J lost 7 bases, and 16 bases lay in between. CDR1 and CDR2 (germline): KGHSH, LQKENI. The CDR3 consists of 13 residues. The CDR3 coding sequence is TGTGCCAGTGTCATACCGGGGTCGAATGAGCAGTTCTTC. This gives the protein CASVIPGSNEQFF.

The chain employs TRBV6-1 and TRBJ1-5; 11 bases line up with TRBD1. J gave up 6 bases and V 4 bases, and 8 bases lay outside the gene matches. Germline V gives CDR1 MNHNS, CDR2 SASEGT. This CDR3 spans 16 amino acids. CDR3 amino acids: CASSGRGTGGFQPQHF. The CDR3 DNA reads TGTGCCAGCAGTGGAAGAGGGACAGGGGGATTTCAGCCCCAGCATTTT.

The chain uses TRBV5-4 and TRBJ1-3; 7 nucleotides match TRBD1. V shed 4 bases, J shed 2 bases, and the junction held 6 bases outside the gene matches. This CDR3 spans 15 amino acids. The germline CDR1 and CDR2 sequences are SGHNT and YYREEE (reference sequence). CDR3 protein: CASSADREAGNTIYF. CDR3 in DNA: TGTGCCAGCAGCGCCGACAGGGAGGCTGGAAACACCATATATTTT. The variable domain in full, with the rest retrieved from reference TRBV5-4 and TRBJ1-3, is ETGVTQSPTHLIKTRGQQVTLRCSSQSGHNTVSWYQQALGQGPQFIFQYYREEENGRGNFPPRFSGLQFPNYSSELNVNALELDDSALYLCASSADREAGNTIYFGEGSWLTVV.

For the CDR3, the DNA is TGCGCCAGCAGCTTGGAACAGGACTCCTACGAGCAGTACTTC. Residues: CASSLEQDSYEQYF. V gene TRBV5-1 combines with J gene TRBJ2-7; perhaps TRBD1 as D (5 bases). CDR3 length: 14 amino acids. V was pared by 0 bases and J by 0 bases, with 7 bases between. Germline V gene lookup returns CDR1 SGHRS and CDR2 YFSETQ.

This sequence joins TRBV7-3 and TRBJ2-3, with TRBD2 identical over 7 bases. V lost 5 bases, J lost 3 bases, and 8 bases stayed unmatched. Per the germline V gene, CDR1 is SGHTA and CDR2 is FQGTGA. This CDR3 spans 15 amino acids. The CDR3 sequence is CASSPIGGGTDTQYF. For the CDR3, the DNA is TGTGCCAGCAGCCCGATCGGGGGAGGGACAGATACGCAGTATTTT.

CDR3 loop: CAITSDLSYEQYF. CDR3 nucleotide sequence: TGTGCCATCACCTCGGACTTGTCCTACGAGCAGTACTTC. The rearrangement uses TRBV10-3 and TRBJ2-7; possible D gene TRBD2, 5 bases. Germline CDR1 is ENHRY and CDR2 is SYGVKD. V lost 7 bases and J lost 1, with 11 bases in between. CDR3 length: 13 residues.

The chain employs TRBV7-2 and TRBJ2-5; 7 positions agree with TRBD2. Germline V gene data show CDR1 as SGHTA and CDR2 as FQGNSA. The CDR3 covers 14 residues. J was trimmed by 4 bases and V by 5 bases; bases with no gene match: 7. The CDR3 spells CASSPGLGVETQYF. The CDR3 DNA follows: TGTGCCAGCAGCCCCGGACTAGGTGTAGAGACCCAGTACTTC.

This chain joins TRBV28 and TRBJ1-2; D might be TRBD1 (6 bases). Trimming removed 5 bases from V and 5 bases from J, with 18 bases in between. This CDR3 region has 15 residues. Germline CDR1 reads MDHEN; CDR2 reads SYDVKM. The CDR3 DNA sequence: TGTGCCAGCAGTCCCCGCAGGGGCGGGGGGTATGGCTACACCTTC. The encoded protein is CASSPRRGGGYGYTF.

This clone showed up just once. The genes are TRBV7-2 and TRBJ2-5, with 9 bases that match TRBD2. Germline trimming cut 5 bases from V and 5 bases from J; bases unmatched to any gene: 3. This CDR3 has 13 residues. Germline CDR1 and CDR2: SGHTA and FQGNSA. The CDR3: CASSLGLAETQYF. In nucleotides, the CDR3 is TGTGCCAGCAGCCTCGGACTAGCGGAGACCCAGTACTTC.

CDR3: CASSEGQGGIANYGYTF. The CDR3 DNA follows: TGTGCCAGTAGCGAAGGACAGGGTGGCATAGCTAACTATGGCTACACCTTC. The chain has TRBV19 and TRBJ1-2, with 8 bases lining up with TRBD1. Germline V CDR1 and CDR2: LNHDA, SQIVND (reference sequence). The CDR3 consists of 17 residues. V was clipped by 6 bases and J by 0 bases; unmatched bases: 12.

The genes are TRBV9 and TRBJ2-2; D uncertain. The V end lost 4 bases, the J end lost 2 bases, and 9 bases lay between the germline ends. Per the germline V gene, CDR1 is SGDLS and CDR2 is YYNGEE. This CDR3 has 14 residues. The CDR3 nucleotides read TGTGCCAGCAGCTTTGGGCCAAACACCGGGGAGCTGTTTTTT. Translating gives CASSFGPNTGELFF.

This sequence joins TRBV5-1 and TRBJ2-3; 9 bases line up with TRBD1. Trimming removed 6 bases from V and 2 bases from J; junction bases left unmatched: 4. Germline V CDR1 and CDR2: SGHRS, YFSETQ. The CDR3 has 14 residues. The CDR3 DNA reads TGCGCCAGCAATGGACAGGGGCACACAGATACGCAGTATTTT. Translating it yields CASNGQGHTDTQYF.

V and J are TRBV5-4 and TRBJ2-2; the D gene is possibly TRBD2 (6 bases). Trimming took off 4 bases at V and 1 base at J, with 8 bases between the two ends. This CDR3 is 14 amino acids long. The germline V gene encodes CDR1 SGHNT and CDR2 YYREEE (reference sequence). The CDR3 loop is CASSVGGNTGELFF. The CDR3 region has the DNA TGTGCCAGCAGCGTGGGAGGGAACACCGGGGAGCTGTTTTTT.

This chain joins TRBV18 and TRBJ1-5, with TRBD1 matching 10 bases. Germline trimming cut 5 bases from V and 5 bases from J; bases unmatched to any gene: 0. Looked up from germline, CDR1 is KGHSH and CDR2 is LQKENI. The CDR3 loop spans 13 amino acids. DNA for the CDR3: TGTGCCAGCTCAGGGACAGGGGATCAGCCCCAGCATTTT. Amino acid sequence: CASSGTGDQPQHF.

V gene TRBV27 combines with J gene TRBJ1-6; maybe TRBD1 (5 bases). The V end lost 10 bases, the J end lost 8 bases, and 24 bases lay between the germline ends. Germline CDR1 and CDR2: MNHEY and SMNVEV (reference sequence). The CDR3 totals 16 residues. CDR3 nucleotides: TGTGCCACCCAGACGGGCCGGGCAGGGCGCGATTCACCCCTCCACTTT. Protein: CATQTGRAGRDSPLHF.